A selection of T cell receptor beta chains follows, all from one sample in a study of T cell repertoires in cytomegalovirus infection. From the reads, TCRdb called clonotypes with MiXCR, one entry per CDR3 protein. The table has around 740,000 distinct CDR3 sequences, approximately 34% seen once. Sample: PBMCs. The receptor source for this set is a human donor in good health (CMV status not recorded). Some clones in this sample may be carry-over from other donors' samples. CDR3s include the opening cysteine and the closing phenylalanine or tryptophan. D genes are given only for firm matches. A row's size may be missing; if present it is once, few, many or a size class.

TRBJ1-2 TRBV12-3/TRBV12-4 few NA TGTGCCAGCAGTTTAGAGGCTCGGAGTGGATCCGGGGGCTACACCTTC CASSLEARSGSGGYTF
TRBJ2-7 TRBV18 NA TRBD1 TGTGCCAGCTCAGCTCCGGGACAGGGGTCGGGCGAGCAGTACTTC CASSAPGQGSGEQYF
TRBJ2-7 TRBV7-9 NA NA TGTGCCAGCAGCGATGACAACTACGAGCAGTACTTC CASSDDNYEQYF
TRBJ1-1 TRBV6-5 NA NA TGTGCCAGCAGTTACTCGAGGCAGCTCGGGAACACTGAAGCTTTCTTT CASSYSRQLGNTEAFF
TRBJ1-2 TRBV20-1 NA NA TGCAGTGCTCAGGACAACTATGGCTACACCTTC CSAQDNYGYTF
TRBJ1-1 TRBV2 few TRBD1 TGTGCCAGCTCCGGGACAGGGGGCCCTAGCCGGTCGAACACTGAAGCTTTCTTT CASSGTGGPSRSNTEAFF
TRBJ2-3 TRBV20-1 NA NA TGCAGTGCTAGGAGGACTACTAGCACAGATACGCAGTATTTT CSARRTTSTDTQYF
TRBJ2-7 TRBV29-1 NA NA TGCAGCGTTGGGGGATCTCTCTACGAGCAGTACTTC CSVGGSLYEQYF
TRBJ1-6 TRBV9 NA NA TGTGCCAGCAGCGTAGATCCGGGGAATTCACCCCTCCACTTT CASSVDPGNSPLHF
TRBJ2-3 TRBV7-2 NA TRBD1 TGTGCCAGCAGCAACCGACAGGGGGGAAATACGCAGTATTTT CASSNRQGGNTQYF
TRBJ2-6 TRBV11-1 few NA TGTGCCAGCAGCTTAGGGAAGGTTTTCCTCCACTCTGGGGCCAACGTCCTGACTTTC CASSLGKVFLHSGANVLTF
TRBJ1-1 TRBV12-3/TRBV12-4 NA NA TGTGCCAGCATTGAAGCCACTGAAGCTTTCTTT CASIEATEAFF
TRBJ1-4 TRBV12-3/TRBV12-4 few TRBD1 TGTGCCAGCAGTCGGAACAGGGGTGAAAAACTGTTTTTT CASSRNRGEKLFF
TRBJ2-2 TRBV12-3/TRBV12-4 NA NA TGTGCCAGCAGGAGCGGGCGAAACACCGGGGAGCTGTTTTTT CASRSGRNTGELFF
TRBJ2-2 TRBV6-8 NA NA TGTGCCACGTTTCGTGGACTGAACACCGGGGAGCTGTTTTTT CATFRGLNTGELFF
TRBJ2-6 TRBV7-7 few NA TGTGCTAGCAGCTCGAACTCTGGGGCCAACGTCCTGACTTTC CASSSNSGANVLTF
TRBJ2-7 TRBV7-8 many NA TGTGCCAGCAGCTTAGTGGGGATTGGGGTTCCCCACGAGCAGTACTTC CASSLVGIGVPHEQYF
TRBJ1-5 TRBV12-3/TRBV12-4 many TRBD1 TGTGCCAGCAGGTCGGGACAGGGTTATCAGCCCCAGCATTTT CASRSGQGYQPQHF